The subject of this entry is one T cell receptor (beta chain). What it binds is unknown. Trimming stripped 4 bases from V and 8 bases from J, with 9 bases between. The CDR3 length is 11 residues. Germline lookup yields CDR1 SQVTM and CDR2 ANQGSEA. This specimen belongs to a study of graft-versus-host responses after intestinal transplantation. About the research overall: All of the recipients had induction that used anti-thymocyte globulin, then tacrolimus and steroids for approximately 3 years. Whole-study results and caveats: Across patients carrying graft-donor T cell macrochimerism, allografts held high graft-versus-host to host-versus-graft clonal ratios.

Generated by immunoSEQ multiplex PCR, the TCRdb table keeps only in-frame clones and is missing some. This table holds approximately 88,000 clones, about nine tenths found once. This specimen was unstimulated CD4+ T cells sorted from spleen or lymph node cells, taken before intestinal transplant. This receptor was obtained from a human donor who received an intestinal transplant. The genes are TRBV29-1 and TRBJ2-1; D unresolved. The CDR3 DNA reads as TGCAGCGTTGTTTGGCTTGATGAGCAGTTCTTC. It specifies CSVVWLDEQFF.